This TCR beta chain was obtained from a study of OX40 agonist ivuxolimab in advanced cancers. Study details: Participants could have had prior anti-PD-1, anti-PD-L1 or anti-CTLA-4 therapy, and around 40% had some. Broader study findings: More expanded clones were found, on average, in CD8+ than in CD4+ T cells. Low clonal expansion, among the lowest seen, marked partial responders at 0.1-3.0 mg/kg.

This clone was detected once. What it binds is not known. Trimming removed 5 bases from V and 5 bases from J, with 20 bases in between. The germline V gene encodes CDR1 KGHSH and CDR2 LQKENI. This CDR3 has 16 residues. Here immunoSEQ multiplex PCR was the method, and the copy in TCRdb shows in-frame clones only, minus some. The sample lists some 43,000 clones; just under 90% were seen once. At baseline, cycle 4 day 1, and cycle 7 day 1, blood was sampled. The chain combines TRBV18 with TRBJ2-3; maybe TRBD2 (6 bases). The sequence came from an adult with an advanced solid tumor such as melanoma, head and neck, liver or kidney cancer. The sequencing here drew on CD4+ or CD8+ T cells sorted from blood, taken in a trial of the OX40 agonist ivuxolimab. Written as DNA, the CDR3 is TGTGCCAGCTCAGTGACGACTAGGCGGGGTGGAGATACGCAGTATTTT. This encodes CASSVTTRRGGDTQYF.